This record covers a single T cell receptor beta chain. As yet, its antigen is unknown. This may be a read error: a much more frequent sequence differs by one nucleotide. This record comes from a study of tumor-infiltrating lymphocytes in primary liver carcinoma. Study information: Surgical resection was the treatment these patients received for primary liver carcinoma.

Study observations and caveats: The use of bulk unsorted samples meant that CD4+ and CD8+ repertoires were not compared. When set against blood, tumors had a significantly higher top-250-clone fraction (p = 0.039).

Both blood RNA, taken from unsorted whole blood, and germline DNA were extracted. CDR1 and CDR2 (germline): SQVTM, ANQGSEA. The CDR3 is 16 residues long. Starting material of around 490 ng total RNA yielded TCR beta cDNA via a constant-region primer. For TCR beta, libraries were produced by three nested multiplex PCR rounds using slightly modified ARM-PCR. With TRBV1-TRBV30 forward primers and a C-beta reverse primer, the first two PCR rounds were run for approximately 10 cycles each. TCRdb redid the calling of the multiplex PCR reads with MiXCR, one entry per CDR3 protein. The table lists fewer than 400,000 distinct CDR3 sequences, 65% of them singletons.

Sequencing was done on a sample of peripheral blood. The chain couples TRBV29-1 to TRBJ2-2, with a tentative D call TRBD1 (5 bases). This receptor was obtained from a man aged 35 to 55 with primary liver carcinoma and hepatitis B virus infection. The CDR3 loop is CSVEQGPGINTRELFF. For the CDR3, the DNA is TGCAGCGTTGAACAAGGGCCAGGGATAAACACCAGGGAGCTGTTTTTT.